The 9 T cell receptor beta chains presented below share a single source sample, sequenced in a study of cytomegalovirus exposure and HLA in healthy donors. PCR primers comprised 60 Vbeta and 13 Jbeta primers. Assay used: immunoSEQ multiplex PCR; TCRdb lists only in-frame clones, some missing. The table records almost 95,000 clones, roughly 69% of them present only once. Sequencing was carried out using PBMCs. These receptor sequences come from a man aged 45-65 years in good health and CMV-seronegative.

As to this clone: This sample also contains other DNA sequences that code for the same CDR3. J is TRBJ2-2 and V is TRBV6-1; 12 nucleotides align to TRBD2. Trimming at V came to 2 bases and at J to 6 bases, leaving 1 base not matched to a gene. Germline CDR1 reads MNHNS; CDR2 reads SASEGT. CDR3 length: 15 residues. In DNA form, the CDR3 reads TGTGCCAGCAGTGAACTAGCGGGGGGGCCCGGGGAGCTGTTTTTT. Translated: CASSELAGGPGELFF.

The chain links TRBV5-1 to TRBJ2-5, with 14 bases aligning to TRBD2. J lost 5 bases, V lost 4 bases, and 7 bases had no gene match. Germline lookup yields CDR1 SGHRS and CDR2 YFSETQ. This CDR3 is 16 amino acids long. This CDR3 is CASSLGTSGSGETQYF. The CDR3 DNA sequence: TGCGCCAGCAGCCTCGGGACTAGCGGGAGTGGGGAGACCCAGTACTTC.

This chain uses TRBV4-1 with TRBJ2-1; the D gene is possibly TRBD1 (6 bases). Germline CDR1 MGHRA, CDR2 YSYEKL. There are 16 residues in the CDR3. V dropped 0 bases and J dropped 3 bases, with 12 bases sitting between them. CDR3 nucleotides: TGCGCCAGCAGCCAAGAGGGACCGGGACACTACAATGAGCAGTTCTTC. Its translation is CASSQEGPGHYNEQFF.

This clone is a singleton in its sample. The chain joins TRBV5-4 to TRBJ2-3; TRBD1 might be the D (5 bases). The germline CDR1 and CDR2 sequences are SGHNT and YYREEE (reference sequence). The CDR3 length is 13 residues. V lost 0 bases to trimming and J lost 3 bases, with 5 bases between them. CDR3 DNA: TGTGCCAGCAGCTTGGACAGGACAGATACGCAGTATTTT. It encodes CASSLDRTDTQYF.

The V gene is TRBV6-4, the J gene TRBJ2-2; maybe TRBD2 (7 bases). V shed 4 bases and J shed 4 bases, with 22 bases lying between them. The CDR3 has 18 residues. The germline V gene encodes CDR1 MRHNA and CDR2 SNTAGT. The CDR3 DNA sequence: TGTGCCAGCAGTGTAGAGGCGCCGGGGGGCAAGGGCACCGGGGAGCTGTTTTTT. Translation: CASSVEAPGGKGTGELFF.

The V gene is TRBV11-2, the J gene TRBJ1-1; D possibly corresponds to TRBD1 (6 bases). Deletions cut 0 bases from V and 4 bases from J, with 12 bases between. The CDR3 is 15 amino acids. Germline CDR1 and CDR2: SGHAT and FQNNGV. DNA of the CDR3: TGTGCCAGCAGCTTAGATTTAACAGGGAGCACTGAAGCTTTCTTT. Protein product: CASSLDLTGSTEAFF.

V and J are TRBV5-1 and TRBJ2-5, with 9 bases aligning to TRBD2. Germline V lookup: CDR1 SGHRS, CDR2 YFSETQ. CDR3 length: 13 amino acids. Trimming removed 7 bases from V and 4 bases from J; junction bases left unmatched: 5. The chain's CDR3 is CASGGGGAETQYF. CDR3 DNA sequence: TGCGCCAGCGGGGGCGGGGGGGCAGAGACCCAGTACTTC.

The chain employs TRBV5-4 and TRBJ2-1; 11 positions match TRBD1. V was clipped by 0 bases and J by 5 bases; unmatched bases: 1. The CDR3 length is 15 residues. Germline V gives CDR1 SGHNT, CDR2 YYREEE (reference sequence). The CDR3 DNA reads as TGTGCCAGCAGCTTGGGGACAGGGGGCAACAATGAGCAGTTCTTC. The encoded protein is CASSLGTGGNNEQFF.

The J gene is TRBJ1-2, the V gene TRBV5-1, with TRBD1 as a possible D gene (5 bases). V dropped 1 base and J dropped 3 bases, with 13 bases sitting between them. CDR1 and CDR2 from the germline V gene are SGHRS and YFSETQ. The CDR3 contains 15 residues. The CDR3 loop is CASSLSKGSDYGYTF. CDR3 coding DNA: TGCGCCAGCAGCTTGAGTAAGGGGTCAGACTATGGCTACACCTTC. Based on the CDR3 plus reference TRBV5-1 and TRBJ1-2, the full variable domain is KAGVTQTPRYLIKTRGQQVTLSCSPISGHRSVSWYQQTPGQGLQFLFEYFSETQRNKGNFPGRFSGRQFSNSRSEMNVSTLELGDSALYLCASSLSKGSDYGYTFGSGTRLTVV.